Shown below are 23 T cell receptor beta chains from a single sample sequenced in a study of T cells in Graves' hyperthyroidism and ophthalmopathy. Amplification targeted TCR beta CDR3 regions from RNA transcripts. Carried out on the TCR CDR3, a first-round RT-PCR used the HTBI primer set. TCRdb redid the calling of the multiplex PCR reads with MiXCR, one entry per CDR3 protein. The sample carries 350,000 to 400,000 distinct CDR3 sequences, 18% recorded once. Sequenced sample: blood. The receptors shown here come from a man between 18 and 29 years old with Graves' ophthalmopathy.

This clonotype showed up just a few times. J is TRBJ2-1 and V is TRBV10-3; 8 bases line up with TRBD2. V gave up 4 bases and J gave up 0 bases; unmatched junction bases: 8. CDR1 and CDR2 from the germline V gene are ENHRY and SYGVKD. The CDR3 length is 17 residues. The CDR3, as DNA: TGTGCCATCAGTGCCTCCCTCCGGGAGGGCTCCTACAATGAGCAGTTCTTC. Translated: CAISASLREGSYNEQFF.

The V gene is TRBV6-1, the J gene TRBJ1-4, with a tentative D call TRBD1 (6 bases). Between the trimmed V and J ends, which lost 8 bases and 3 bases, there was a span of 16 bases. The CDR3 is 15 amino acids. CDR1 and CDR2 from the germline V gene are MNHNS and SASEGT. The CDR3 reads CASDRDAGANEKLFF. The CDR3, as DNA: TGTGCCAGCGACCGAGATGCAGGGGCTAATGAAAAACTGTTTTTT.

This clonotype occurred many times. The chain has TRBV6-1 and TRBJ2-1, with 12 bases matching TRBD1. Germline assignment: CDR1 MNHNS and CDR2 SASEGT. The CDR3 runs to 14 residues. V lost 8 bases and J lost 7; bases outside the gene matches: 6. The CDR3 coding sequence is TGTGCCAGCCGGGGACAGGGGGCGAGTAATGAGCAGTTCTTC. Amino acid sequence: CASRGQGASNEQFF.

This clonotype has more than one count but fewer than ten. The CDR3 spells CASSEAGLDYGYTF. DNA of the CDR3: TGTGCCAGCAGTGAAGCAGGGTTGGACTATGGCTACACCTTC. The V gene is TRBV6-1, the J gene TRBJ1-2; no firm D call. The length of the CDR3 is 14 residues. The germline CDR1 and CDR2 sequences are MNHNS and SASEGT. Trimming shortened V by 0 bases and J by 3 bases, and 8 bases separated the two germline ends.

This clonotype came up many times. The chain has TRBV5-1 and TRBJ2-5; D not certain. There are 12 residues in the CDR3. In germline, CDR1 is SGHRS, CDR2 YFSETQ. V was clipped by 5 bases and J by 2 bases, with 7 bases between them. In DNA form, the CDR3 reads TGCGCCAGCAGGCAGGCTCAAGAGACCCAGTACTTC. Its protein product is CASRQAQETQYF.

Points on this clonotype: Its ends do not fully match the called genes, so a read error is possible. The chain recombines TRBV7-3 with TRBJ1-1, with D perhaps TRBD1 (6 bases). CDR3 length: 13 amino acids. Germline V gives CDR1 SGHTA, CDR2 FQGTGA. The DNA of the CDR3 is TGTGCCAGCAGCTCCTACAGGGCCACTGAAACTTTCTTT. Translating gives CASSSYRATETFF.

This clonotype was counted many times. The V call is TRBV11-2, the J call TRBJ2-2, with no clear D. CDR3 size: 17 residues. The germline V and J ends were trimmed by 4 bases and 2 bases, with 17 bases remaining between them. The germline V gene has CDR1 SGHAT and CDR2 FQNNGV. In DNA form, the CDR3 reads TGTGCCAGCAGCTCCCCCCCGGCGGCTAGAAACACCGGGGAGCTGTTTTTT. Translating it yields CASSSPPAARNTGELFF.

This clonotype has a count of ten or more. V and J are TRBV11-2 and TRBJ2-7; tentatively, D is TRBD2 (6 bases). Germline CDR1 reads SGHAT; CDR2 reads FQNNGV. This CDR3 comprises 15 residues. V lost 3 bases and J lost 1, with 13 bases in between. The CDR3 coding sequence is TGTGCCAGCAGCTTGATCCGGGAGAGTTCCTACGAGCAGTACTTC. Amino acids: CASSLIRESSYEQYF.

This clonotype was observed at least ten times. The chain combines TRBV24-1 with TRBJ2-3; D tentatively reads TRBD1 or TRBD2 (6 bases each). Germline V CDR1 and CDR2: KGHDR, SFDVKD. Trimming removed 1 base from V and 6 bases from J, with 13 bases in between. CDR3 length: 15 residues. The CDR3 DNA reads TGTGCCACCAGTGATTTCTGGGGGGCTAGTGATACGCAGTATTTT. Residues: CATSDFWGASDTQYF.

There are many counts of this clonotype. The rearrangement joins TRBV12-3 or TRBV12-4 to TRBJ1-1; a possible D gene is TRBD1 (5 bases). The CDR3 runs 12 residues. V was clipped by 6 bases and J by 8 bases, with 13 bases between them. Here the CDR3 reads CASSRRQTEAFF. The CDR3 DNA is TGTGCCAGCAGCCGCAGACAGACAGAAGCTTTCTTT.

This clonotype has only a few counts. The chain is built from TRBV19 and TRBJ2-7; D remains ambiguous. Trimming took 5 bases from V and 2 from J, leaving 13 bases between them. The CDR3 is made up of 14 amino acids. In germline, CDR1 is LNHDA, CDR2 SQIVND (reference sequence). CDR3 region: CASSVPGETYEQYF. The CDR3 DNA sequence: TGTGCCAGTAGTGTTCCTGGGGAAACCTACGAGCAGTACTTC.

This clonotype was seen a few times. A much larger clone differs by one base, so this may be a read error. This chain joins TRBV2 and TRBJ2-3, with D hard to call. The length of the CDR3 is 15 residues. The V and J ends lost 2 bases and 4 bases respectively, with 13 bases between them. In germline, CDR1 is SNHLY, CDR2 FYNNEI. The CDR3: CASSESIGWADTQYF. Here the CDR3 DNA reads TGTGCCAGCAGTGAAAGTATTGGGTGGGCAGATACGCAGTATTTT.

This clonotype was counted between two and nine times. The rearrangement links TRBV10-3 to TRBJ2-3, with D perhaps TRBD2 (7 bases). Germline CDR1 and CDR2: ENHRY and SYGVKD. This CDR3 has 19 amino acids. The germline V and J ends were trimmed by 6 bases and 0 bases, with 25 bases remaining between them. The CDR3 coding sequence is TGTGCCATCAGCGACCCTGGGGGCGGGGGCAAATTTAGCACAGATACGCAGTATTTT. This sequence encodes CAISDPGGGGKFSTDTQYF.

This clonotype was seen many times. The chain recombines TRBV2 with TRBJ2-1, with a possible D match to TRBD2 (6 bases). Trimming left V 7 bases short and J 5 bases short, with 15 bases between. The CDR3 runs to 14 residues. The V gene's germline CDR1 is SNHLY and CDR2 FYNNEI. The CDR3 here is CASTVQGGNNEQFF. CDR3 sequence (DNA): TGTGCCAGCACGGTCCAGGGAGGAAACAATGAGCAGTTCTTC.

This clonotype was detected many times. The chain recombines TRBV6-1 with TRBJ1-1, with 9 bases fitting TRBD1. This CDR3 contains 14 residues. CDR1 is MNHNS, CDR2 SASEGT, per germline. V dropped 5 bases and J dropped 5; count of bases not matched to a gene: 6. DNA of the CDR3: TGTGCCAGCAGTTTAAACAGGGGGCGAACTGAAGCTTTCTTT. It codes for CASSLNRGRTEAFF.

This clonotype was detected many times. The rearrangement links TRBV29-1 to TRBJ2-5; D unresolved. V was trimmed by 6 bases and J by 1 base, leaving 9 bases between them. This CDR3 has 12 residues. The germline CDR1 and CDR2 sequences are SQVTM and ANQGSEA. The chain's CDR3 is CSVAKAQETQYF. CDR3 in DNA: TGCAGCGTCGCGAAGGCCCAAGAGACCCAGTACTTC.

This clonotype was seen many times. This chain joins TRBV5-6 and TRBJ2-7; possible D gene TRBD2, 7 bases. CDR3 size: 17 residues. V lost 1 base and J lost 7, with 24 bases in between. Per germline, CDR1 SGHDT and CDR2 YYEEEE. The CDR3 bases are TGTGCCAGCAGCTTGATGGGCGGGGGCCAACGATTGAGGGAGCAGTACTTC. Protein product: CASSLMGGGQRLREQYF.

The rearrangement uses TRBV6-2 or TRBV6-3 and TRBJ2-1; D is possibly TRBD1 or TRBD2 (5 bases each). The CDR3 sequence is 17 residues long. V lost 6 bases and J lost 5, with 23 bases in between. Germline V lookup: CDR1 MNHEY, CDR2 SVGEGT. The CDR3 here is CASRPLRGALLDNEQFF. The CDR3 nucleotides read TGTGCCAGCAGACCGCTGAGGGGAGCCTTACTGGACAATGAGCAGTTCTTC.

This clonotype was counted ten times or more. V is TRBV11-2 and J is TRBJ2-1; TRBD1 is a possible D gene (6 bases). The CDR3 contains 11 residues. CDR1 and CDR2 (germline): SGHAT, FQNNGV. Trimming left V 10 bases short and J 6 bases short, with 10 bases between. CDR3 region: CANQQGNEQFF. The CDR3 DNA reads TGTGCCAACCAACAGGGCAATGAGCAGTTCTTC.

This clonotype appeared many times. The rearrangement links TRBV27 to TRBJ2-1; TRBD1 or TRBD2 may be the D gene (6 bases each). Germline V gene data show CDR1 as MNHEY and CDR2 as SMNVEV (reference sequence). The CDR3 contains 15 residues. The V end lost 3 bases, the J end lost 7 bases, and 16 bases lay between the germline ends. CDR3 nucleotides: TGTGCCAGCAGTTTCTCCGGGGGCCCCCTGAATGAGCAGTTCTTC. Translation gives CASSFSGGPLNEQFF.

In this sample, this clonotype turned up once. The V gene is TRBV6-1, the J gene TRBJ2-7, with 10 bases matching TRBD1. The ends lost 1 base at V and 7 bases at J; junction bases unmatched: 4. The CDR3 sequence is 14 residues long. CDR1 is MNHNS and CDR2 is SASEGT in the germline V gene. The CDR3 region has the DNA TGTGCCAGCAGTGAAGGGACAGGGGGTCGGGAGCAGTACTTC. It yields the protein CASSEGTGGREQYF.

The genes are TRBV20-1 and TRBJ2-6, with D possibly TRBD2 on 6 matching bases. The CDR3 consists of 16 residues. Trimming stripped 1 base from V and 1 base from J, with 11 bases between. Looked up from germline, CDR1 is DFQATT and CDR2 is SNEGSKA (reference sequence). CDR3 DNA: TGCAGTGCTAGAGCCACGCGGGAATCTGGGGCCAACGTCCTGACTTTC. It encodes CSARATRESGANVLTF.

This clonotype was picked up many times. The CDR3 loop is CASSVDGGGQVTGELFF. The CDR3 bases are TGTGCCAGCAGCGTAGACGGCGGGGGGCAAGTCACCGGGGAGCTGTTTTTT. V and J are TRBV9 and TRBJ2-2; 8 nucleotides align to TRBD2. CDR1 and CDR2 (germline): SGDLS, YYNGEE. The CDR3 loop spans 17 amino acids. With 0 bases clipped from V and 4 bases from J, the junction kept 8 bases outside the gene matches. Based on the CDR3 plus reference TRBV9 and TRBJ2-2, the full variable domain is DSGVTQTPKHLITATGQRVTLRCSPRSGDLSVYWYQQSLDQGLQFLIQYYNGEERAKGNILERFSAQQFPDLHSELNLSSLELGDSALYFCASSVDGGGQVTGELFFGEGSRLTVL.